Detailed here is one T cell receptor (beta chain). TCRdb's table, derived via immunoSEQ multiplex PCR, lists solely in-frame clones and lacks some. The sample has tens of thousands of clones; more than 75% are singletons. This record belongs to a study of blood T cell repertoires in COVID-19. As for the study in general: The samples span acute and convalescent COVID-19 from the United States, Italy and Spain.

The specimen was peripheral blood. This clonotype was obtained from a man between 50 and 59 years old with active or convalescent COVID-19.

The CDR3 region is CASSPDSGANVLTF. In nucleotides, the CDR3 is TGTGCCAGCAGCCCAGACTCTGGGGCCAACGTCCTGACTTTC. V usage is TRBV7-2 and J usage is TRBJ2-6; no clear D gene. The V gene's germline CDR1 is SGHTA and CDR2 FQGNSA. The CDR3 runs 14 residues. Trimming cost V 5 bases and J 0 bases, with 5 bases left between them.